What follows is one T cell receptor beta chain and its context. The antigen remains unidentified. This record comes from a study of beta chain features in type 1 diabetes. All of the isolated RNA was reverse transcribed, so expressed TCRB transcripts were sequenced. Assay used: immunoSEQ multiplex PCR; TCRdb lists only in-frame clones, some missing. The sample lists around 150,000 clones, roughly 60% occurring once. Points from the study as a whole: All four CD4+ subsets from Type 1 diabetes patients carried moderately but significantly shorter TCRB CDR3s. PCR might pick shorter templates more often, in the same way for patients and controls. The naive, central memory and Treg TCRB repertoires showed an apparent similarity that was greater among patients than among healthy donors. Patients with type 1 diabetes showed fewer VDJ junction insertions and more deletions.

Sequenced sample: naive CD4+ T cells from blood. This TCR came from a man aged 25-40 years with type 1 diabetes.

The CDR3 is CATRWTGLDEQYF. The CDR3 DNA reads TGTGCCACCAGATGGACAGGCCTCGACGAGCAGTACTTC. This sequence joins TRBV10-3 and TRBJ2-7, with 7 bases fitting TRBD1. Germline V gives CDR1 ENHRY, CDR2 SYGVKD. Germline trimming cut 10 bases from V and 5 bases from J; bases unmatched to any gene: 11. The CDR3 covers 13 residues.